These T cell receptor beta chains were read from a single sample in a study of T-cell reconstitution after alpha-beta-depleted transplantation in children. Each CDR3 protein gets one entry after TCRdb re-called the PCR reads with MiXCR. The sample shows hundreds of thousands of distinct CDR3 sequences, about an eighth of them seen only once. This sample comprised PBMCs, obtained before TCRalphabeta/CD19-depleted stem cell transplant. The receptors were gathered from a girl aged 2 to 10 with congenital amegakaryocytic thrombocytopenia, due to receive a stem cell transplant. The CDR3 runs from the conserved cysteine through the conserved F or W. D genes are given only for firm matches. A row's size may be missing; if present it is once, few, many or a size class.

V gene: TRBV5-6
D gene: TRBD2
J gene: TRBJ2-7
clone size: .
CDR3 DNA: TGTGCCAGCAGCTTGTTAGCGGGAGGGCCGGTTCGCGAGCAGTACTTC
CDR3 protein: CASSLLAGGPVREQYF

V gene: TRBV7-8
D gene: .
J gene: TRBJ2-3
clone size: .
CDR3 DNA: TGTGCCAGCAGCTTAGACGGGGTCACAGATACGCAGTATTTT
CDR3 protein: CASSLDGVTDTQYF

V gene: TRBV29-1
D gene: .
J gene: TRBJ2-7
clone size: .
CDR3 DNA: TGCAGCGTTCAAGTACCAGGCTCCCCCTACGAGCAGTACTTC
CDR3 protein: CSVQVPGSPYEQYF

V gene: TRBV5-1
D gene: .
J gene: TRBJ1-2
clone size: many
CDR3 DNA: TGCGCCAGCAGCTTGGGTCCTCTGAATGGCTACACCTTC
CDR3 protein: CASSLGPLNGYTF

V gene: TRBV5-6
D gene: TRBD2
J gene: TRBJ2-5
clone size: many
CDR3 DNA: TGTGCCAGCAGCCCTAGAAACCCACTAGCGGGAGGAGAGACCCAGTACTTC
CDR3 protein: CASSPRNPLAGGETQYF

V gene: TRBV29-1
D gene: TRBD1
J gene: TRBJ2-3
clone size: .
CDR3 DNA: TGCAGCGTTGACGGGGACAGGGGTGCAGATACGCAGTATTTT
CDR3 protein: CSVDGDRGADTQYF

V gene: TRBV29-1
D gene: .
J gene: TRBJ1-1
clone size: few
CDR3 DNA: TGCAGCGTTGTGGCCCTGGGGGTGCGCCTGAACACTGAAGCTTTCTTT
CDR3 protein: CSVVALGVRLNTEAFF

V gene: TRBV7-9
D gene: .
J gene: TRBJ2-1
clone size: many
CDR3 DNA: TGTGCCAGCAGCTTAGATCTGGCCTCTGATGAGCAGTTCTTC
CDR3 protein: CASSLDLASDEQFF

V gene: TRBV10-3
D gene: .
J gene: TRBJ2-7
clone size: many
CDR3 DNA: TGCCCCCGAGGCCACGAGCAGTACTTC
CDR3 protein: CPRGHEQYF

V gene: TRBV20-1
D gene: .
J gene: TRBJ2-1
clone size: many
CDR3 DNA: TGCAGTGCTAGAGGTCCTAGCGACAATGAGCAGTTCTTC
CDR3 protein: CSARGPSDNEQFF

V gene: TRBV3-1
D gene: .
J gene: TRBJ2-2
clone size: .
CDR3 DNA: TGTGCCAGCAGCCAAGATACGGGGTCGTACACCGGGGAGCTGTTTTTT
CDR3 protein: CASSQDTGSYTGELFF

V gene: TRBV5-5
D gene: .
J gene: TRBJ2-2
clone size: .
CDR3 DNA: TGTGCCAGCAGCTTGTTGGTAGCGGCGGACACCGGGGAGCTGTTTTTT
CDR3 protein: CASSLLVAADTGELFF

V gene: TRBV12-3/TRBV12-4
D gene: .
J gene: TRBJ1-2
clone size: .
CDR3 DNA: TGTGCCAGCAGACCCCTACAGGCGTCAGCTAACTATGGCTACACCTTC
CDR3 protein: CASRPLQASANYGYTF

V gene: TRBV20-1
D gene: .
J gene: TRBJ2-7
clone size: few
CDR3 DNA: TGCAGTGCTCGCAGGGGCGAGGCCCCCGACGAGCAGTACTTC
CDR3 protein: CSARRGEAPDEQYF

V gene: TRBV20-1
D gene: .
J gene: TRBJ2-5
clone size: many
CDR3 DNA: TGCAGTGTTGTGGCTAGGCAAGAGACCCAGTACTTC
CDR3 protein: CSVVARQETQYF

V gene: TRBV29-1
D gene: .
J gene: TRBJ1-1
clone size: many
CDR3 DNA: TGCAGCGTCCCTGTGGGCACTGAAGCTTTCTTT
CDR3 protein: CSVPVGTEAFF

V gene: TRBV30
D gene: .
J gene: TRBJ1-2
clone size: few
CDR3 DNA: TGTGCCTGGAGTGTAGTAGGAACTTATGGCTACACCTTC
CDR3 protein: CAWSVVGTYGYTF

V gene: TRBV6-5
D gene: .
J gene: TRBJ2-7
clone size: few
CDR3 DNA: TGTGCCAGCAGTTACGGGGGCCTAGCGCCCTCCTACGAGCAGTACTTC
CDR3 protein: CASSYGGLAPSYEQYF

V gene: TRBV20-1
D gene: .
J gene: TRBJ1-4
clone size: many
CDR3 DNA: TGCAGTGCTAGAGATCGGGCCAGGCTGGATGAAAAACTGTTTTTT
CDR3 protein: CSARDRARLDEKLFF

V gene: TRBV11-2
D gene: .
J gene: TRBJ2-1
clone size: many
CDR3 DNA: TGTGCCAGCAGCACCGACCACTACAATGAGCAGTTCTTC
CDR3 protein: CASSTDHYNEQFF

V gene: TRBV27
D gene: .
J gene: TRBJ2-7
clone size: .
CDR3 DNA: TGTGCCAGCAGTTTGAAATCGTCCGGGAGTCATGAGCAGTACTTC
CDR3 protein: CASSLKSSGSHEQYF

V gene: TRBV5-5
D gene: .
J gene: TRBJ2-7
clone size: .
CDR3 DNA: TGTGCCAGCAGCCCCATTGGAGGGCAGTCCTACGAGCAGTACTTC
CDR3 protein: CASSPIGGQSYEQYF

V gene: TRBV10-3
D gene: TRBD2
J gene: TRBJ2-3
clone size: many
CDR3 DNA: TGTGCCATCAGTCACCCCGGGACTAGCGGGAGAAGCACAGATACGCAGTATTTT
CDR3 protein: CAISHPGTSGRSTDTQYF

V gene: TRBV28
D gene: TRBD2
J gene: TRBJ2-2
clone size: few
CDR3 DNA: TGTGCCAGCAGTCCCTGGACTAGCGGGAACACCGGGGAGCTGTTTTTT
CDR3 protein: CASSPWTSGNTGELFF

V gene: TRBV12-3/TRBV12-4
D gene: .
J gene: TRBJ2-5
clone size: many
CDR3 DNA: TGTGCCAGCAGTTACCGGGACCTGCGTATGGAGACCCAGTACTTC
CDR3 protein: CASSYRDLRMETQYF

V gene: TRBV30
D gene: TRBD1
J gene: TRBJ2-5
clone size: few
CDR3 DNA: TGTGCCTGGAGTGTAGGGACAGGGAGTCGAGAGACCCAGTACTTC
CDR3 protein: CAWSVGTGSRETQYF

V gene: TRBV2
D gene: TRBD1
J gene: TRBJ1-2
clone size: few
CDR3 DNA: TGTGCCAGCAGCCGACCGGGACAGGGGGGGCCTAACTATGGCTACACCTTC
CDR3 protein: CASSRPGQGGPNYGYTF

V gene: TRBV15
D gene: .
J gene: TRBJ2-2
clone size: many
CDR3 DNA: TGTGCCACCAGCACCGCCACCGGGGAGCTGTTTTTT
CDR3 protein: CATSTATGELFF

V gene: TRBV27
D gene: .
J gene: TRBJ2-7
clone size: .
CDR3 DNA: TGTGCCAGCAGTTTTAGCCTAAGCTCCTACGAGCAGTACTTC
CDR3 protein: CASSFSLSSYEQYF

V gene: TRBV12-3/TRBV12-4
D gene: .
J gene: TRBJ2-2
clone size: .
CDR3 DNA: TGTGCCAGCAGTTTACAACAGGGAGACACCGGGGAGCTGTTTTTT
CDR3 protein: CASSLQQGDTGELFF

V gene: TRBV5-6
D gene: .
J gene: TRBJ1-1
clone size: .
CDR3 DNA: TGTGCCAGCAGCTTGGCGGGCCGATTCATGAACACTGAAGCTTTCTTT
CDR3 protein: CASSLAGRFMNTEAFF

V gene: TRBV5-1
D gene: .
J gene: TRBJ1-6
clone size: many
CDR3 DNA: TGCGCCAGCAGCTTACGACAGACGTATAATTCACCCCTCCACTTT
CDR3 protein: CASSLRQTYNSPLHF

V gene: TRBV20-1
D gene: TRBD1
J gene: TRBJ1-5
clone size: many
CDR3 DNA: TGCAGTGCTAGGGACAGGGGTCAGCCCCAGCATTTT
CDR3 protein: CSARDRGQPQHF

V gene: TRBV21-1
D gene: .
J gene: TRBJ2-7
clone size: few
CDR3 DNA: TGTGCCAGCAGCCCCCACAGGAGACCCTACGAGCAGTACTTC
CDR3 protein: CASSPHRRPYEQYF

V gene: TRBV5-1
D gene: TRBD2
J gene: TRBJ2-1
clone size: many
CDR3 DNA: TGCGCCAGCAGCTTATCAGCGGGAGTTGGTGAGCAGTTCTTC
CDR3 protein: CASSLSAGVGEQFF

V gene: TRBV12-3/TRBV12-4
D gene: TRBD2
J gene: TRBJ2-7
clone size: .
CDR3 DNA: TGTGCCAGCAGCCTCTCCGGGGCGGGAGTATCAGCCGAGCAGTACTTC
CDR3 protein: CASSLSGAGVSAEQYF

V gene: TRBV6-5
D gene: .
J gene: TRBJ2-5
clone size: many
CDR3 DNA: TGTGCCAGCAGTTACTCGATGGCTAGAGGGCAAGAGACCCAGTACTTC
CDR3 protein: CASSYSMARGQETQYF

V gene: TRBV6-5
D gene: .
J gene: TRBJ2-7
clone size: many
CDR3 DNA: TGTGCCAGCGGTACCCATACTACGGCGCAGTACTTC
CDR3 protein: CASGTHTTAQYF

V gene: TRBV5-6
D gene: .
J gene: TRBJ2-1
clone size: many
CDR3 DNA: TGTGCCAGCAGCTTGGGTGGCTTCAATGAGCAGTTCTTC
CDR3 protein: CASSLGGFNEQFF

V gene: TRBV29-1
D gene: .
J gene: TRBJ2-7
clone size: many
CDR3 DNA: TGCAGCGTTGTTGATCTCAGGGGAAACTACGAGCAGTACTTC
CDR3 protein: CSVVDLRGNYEQYF

V gene: TRBV20-1
D gene: TRBD1
J gene: TRBJ2-1
clone size: few
CDR3 DNA: TGCAGTGCCCGACTGAATGACAGGGGGTCCTACAATGAGCAGTTCTTC
CDR3 protein: CSARLNDRGSYNEQFF

V gene: TRBV9
D gene: .
J gene: TRBJ2-2
clone size: .
CDR3 DNA: TGTGCCAGCAGCGTAGCTAACGGGTACACCGGGGAGCTGTTTTTT
CDR3 protein: CASSVANGYTGELFF

V gene: TRBV5-1
D gene: TRBD1
J gene: TRBJ2-5
clone size: many
CDR3 DNA: TGCGCCAGCAGCCTGGGGACAGGTCTACAAGAGACCCAGTACTTC
CDR3 protein: CASSLGTGLQETQYF

V gene: TRBV5-1
D gene: TRBD2
J gene: TRBJ2-7
clone size: many
CDR3 DNA: TGCGCCAGCAGCTTCAGCGGGAGCGAGTACGAGCAGTACTTC
CDR3 protein: CASSFSGSEYEQYF

V gene: TRBV2
D gene: .
J gene: TRBJ2-4
clone size: few
CDR3 DNA: TGTGCCAGCAGTGACCAACAGGTGGACAAAAACATTCAGTACTTC
CDR3 protein: CASSDQQVDKNIQYF

V gene: TRBV5-1
D gene: .
J gene: TRBJ1-6
clone size: few
CDR3 DNA: TGCGCCAGCAGCCGAACGGGCACAGGGAGTAATTCACCCCTCCACTTT
CDR3 protein: CASSRTGTGSNSPLHF

V gene: TRBV5-1
D gene: TRBD2
J gene: TRBJ2-7
clone size: few
CDR3 DNA: TGCGCCAGCAGCACGACGGGGGGGAGTTTCTACGAGCAGTACTTC
CDR3 protein: CASSTTGGSFYEQYF

V gene: TRBV5-1
D gene: TRBD2
J gene: TRBJ2-7
clone size: few
CDR3 DNA: TGCGCCAGCAGCTTCCGAGCGGGAGGCTACGAGCAGTACTTC
CDR3 protein: CASSFRAGGYEQYF

V gene: TRBV29-1
D gene: TRBD2
J gene: TRBJ2-7
clone size: .
CDR3 DNA: TGCAGCGTTGAGATTAGCGGGGGGACCTACGAGCAGTACTTC
CDR3 protein: CSVEISGGTYEQYF

V gene: TRBV28
D gene: .
J gene: TRBJ2-7
clone size: many
CDR3 DNA: TGTGCCAGCAGACCCCATGTTTTAGACGAGCAGTACTTC
CDR3 protein: CASRPHVLDEQYF

V gene: TRBV7-9
D gene: TRBD2
J gene: TRBJ2-1
clone size: many
CDR3 DNA: TGTGCCAGCAGCTTAGCGGGGACTAGCTCTCCTATGGAGCAGTTCTTC
CDR3 protein: CASSLAGTSSPMEQFF